This T cell receptor (beta chain) emerged from a study of cytomegalovirus exposure and HLA in healthy donors. Researchers ran the PCR with 60 Vbeta and 13 Jbeta primers. Data came from immunoSEQ multiplex PCR; TCRdb stores just in-frame clones and leaves some out. Of approximately 210,000 clones detected, 87% appear once; the ten largest clones hold around 1.2%. On this clone: The target antigen is unknown.

The V gene end was trimmed by 5 bases and the J gene end by 3 bases; junction bases not matched to a gene: 7. Germline assignment: CDR1 SGHAT and CDR2 FQNNGV. This CDR3 is built from 15 residues. Notes on the study in general: The number of N-insertions in an Asian-associated ancestry cluster was reportedly below the roughly 670-donor mean in a later analysis. The authors later linked a missense DCLRE1C variant to TCR beta V- and J-gene trimming.

The source is a man aged 30 to 45 in good health and CMV-seronegative. Source material: PBMCs. The V call is TRBV11-2, the J call TRBJ1-3; 7 bases align to TRBD1. This CDR3 reads CASSIQGRYGNTIYF. The DNA for the CDR3 is TGTGCCAGCAGCATACAGGGGAGGTATGGAAACACCATATATTTT.